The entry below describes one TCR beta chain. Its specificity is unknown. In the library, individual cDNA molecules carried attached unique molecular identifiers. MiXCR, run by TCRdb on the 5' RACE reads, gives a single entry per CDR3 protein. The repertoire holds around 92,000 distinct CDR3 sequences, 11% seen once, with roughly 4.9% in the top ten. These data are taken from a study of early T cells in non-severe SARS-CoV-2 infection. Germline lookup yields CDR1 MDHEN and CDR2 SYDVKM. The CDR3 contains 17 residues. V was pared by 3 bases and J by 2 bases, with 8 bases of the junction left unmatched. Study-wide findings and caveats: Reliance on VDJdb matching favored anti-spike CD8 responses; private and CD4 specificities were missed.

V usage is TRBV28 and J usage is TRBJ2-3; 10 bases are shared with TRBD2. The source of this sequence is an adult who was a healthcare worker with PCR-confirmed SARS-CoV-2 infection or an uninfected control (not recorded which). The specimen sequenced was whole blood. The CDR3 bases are TGTGCCAGCAGTTTGGGGCGGACTAGCGGATACACAGATACGCAGTATTTT. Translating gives CASSLGRTSGYTDTQYF.